One sample yielded the 9 T cell receptor beta chains listed below, sequenced in a study of blood T cell repertoires in COVID-19. This table comes from immunoSEQ multiplex PCR, and its TCRdb copy is limited to in-frame clones, with some not included. The repertoire has 540,000 or so clones, 85% to 90% of them found once; the top ten carry 7.8%. The sequencing sample was made of peripheral blood. These receptors all come from a woman aged 50 to 60 with COVID-19, enrolled during active disease.

The J gene is TRBJ2-7, the V gene TRBV19; TRBD1 agrees at 12 bases. This CDR3 is built from 15 residues. J was trimmed by 7 bases and V by 6 bases; bases with no gene match: 10. Germline V gives CDR1 LNHDA, CDR2 SQIVND (reference sequence). CDR3 coding DNA: TGTGCCAGTAGCAACCCGGGACAGGGGGCGAAAGAGCAGTACTTC. Its protein is CASSNPGQGAKEQYF.

The rearrangement uses TRBV28 and TRBJ2-5, with 8 bases aligning to TRBD2. This CDR3 comprises 16 residues. Germline V gene data show CDR1 as MDHEN and CDR2 as SYDVKM. Germline trimming cut 1 base from V and 1 base from J; bases unmatched to any gene: 5. CDR3 DNA: TGTGCCAGCAGTTTATTGGCGGGGGGAGGCCAAGAGACCCAGTACTTC. It encodes CASSLLAGGGQETQYF.

The rearrangement joins TRBV5-1 to TRBJ2-1; D is perhaps TRBD2 (6 bases). Germline V gives CDR1 SGHRS, CDR2 YFSETQ. The V end was cut by 2 bases, the J end by 6 bases, with 15 bases between. The CDR3 loop spans 15 amino acids. The CDR3 DNA reads TGCGCCAGCAGCTTAGGGACTCCAGCTAGCAATGAGCAGTTCTTC. This translates into CASSLGTPASNEQFF. Using reference TRBV5-1 and TRBJ2-1 for the parts outside the CDR3, the full variable domain is KAGVTQTPRYLIKTRGQQVTLSCSPISGHRSVSWYQQTPGQGLQFLFEYFSETQRNKGNFPGRFSGRQFSNSRSEMNVSTLELGDSALYLCASSLGTPASNEQFFGPGTRLTVL.

The count of this clone is one. The chain couples TRBV7-3 to TRBJ2-7, with a weak D call TRBD1 (6 bases). Trimming stripped 3 bases from V and 2 bases from J, with 11 bases between. The CDR3 is 14 amino acids. Germline CDR1 SGHTA, CDR2 FQGTGA. This chain's CDR3 is CASSFQGPPYEQYF. CDR3 nucleotide sequence: TGTGCCAGCAGCTTTCAGGGGCCCCCCTACGAGCAGTACTTC.

The chain combines TRBV5-6 with TRBJ1-2, with 7 bases aligning to TRBD1. Germline V gives CDR1 SGHDT, CDR2 YYEEEE. This CDR3 is 13 amino acids long. The J segment lost 4 bases and the V segment lost 2 bases, leaving 2 bases of the junction unmatched. CDR3 sequence reads: CASSLQGTYGYTF. The DNA of the CDR3 is TGTGCCAGCAGCTTACAGGGGACCTATGGCTACACCTTC.

This rearrangement joins TRBV12-3 or TRBV12-4 to TRBJ1-2; TRBD1 matches at 7 bases. V trimming: 5 bases; J trimming: 5 bases; junction bases outside the gene matches: 5. The CDR3 is made up of 13 amino acids. CDR3 loop: CASSPDRAYGYTF. CDR3 nucleotide sequence: TGTGCCAGCAGTCCTGACAGGGCTTATGGCTACACCTTC.

This chain connects TRBV19 to TRBJ2-7, with D possibly TRBD2 on 6 matching bases. Germline V gene data show CDR1 as LNHDA and CDR2 as SQIVND (reference sequence). This CDR3 spans 14 amino acids. Between the trimmed V and J ends, which lost 5 bases and 7 bases, there was a span of 18 bases. The CDR3 sequence: CASSATGTLREQYF. The CDR3 DNA reads TGTGCCAGTAGTGCGACCGGGACTTTACGGGAGCAGTACTTC.

V gene TRBV3-1 (or the pseudogene TRBV3-2) combines with J gene TRBJ1-1; D unresolved. Trimming removed 1 base at V and 5 bases at J, with 14 bases between. In germline, CDR1 is LGHDT, CDR2 YNNKEL (reference sequence). CDR3 length equals 15 residues. The CDR3 region is CASSQAGEGMTEAFF. The CDR3 nucleotides read TGTGCCAGCAGCCAAGCAGGAGAGGGTATGACTGAAGCTTTCTTT.

V is TRBV7-9 and J is TRBJ1-1; 11 bases are a match to TRBD1. CDR1 is SEHNR, CDR2 FQNEAQ, per germline (reference sequence). CDR3 size: 16 residues. V gave up 5 bases and J gave up 5 bases; unmatched junction bases: 10. CDR3 sequence reads: CASSPGTGGSVTEAFF. In DNA, the CDR3 is TGTGCCAGCAGCCCCGGGACAGGGGGAAGCGTTACTGAAGCTTTCTTT.